The rows below give T cell receptor beta chains drawn from one sample of a study of T-cell memory formation after mild COVID-19. TCRdb reprocessed the 5' RACE reads with MiXCR, giving one entry per CDR3 protein. This table holds approximately 98,000 distinct CDR3 sequences, over 15% found once. Specimen: PBMCs or a T cell subset sorted from them (not recorded which). Every receptor here comes from a young man who had mild COVID-19 (a few samples of this study predate the infection). Cell type and time point are not known. Both conserved end residues are part of each CDR3. D genes are given only for firm matches. Size values are once, few and many counts, or a class for expanded clones, and some rows have none.

>TRBV5-1|-|TRBJ2-7|-
CASSLDSHSYEQYF
TGCGCCAGCAGCTTGGACAGCCACTCCTACGAGCAGTACTTC
>TRBV4-2|-|TRBJ2-5|-
CASSQARGMETQYF
TGTGCCAGCAGCCAAGCTCGCGGGATGGAGACCCAGTACTTC
>TRBV10-3|few|TRBJ1-3|-
CAISESARNSGNTIYF
TGTGCCATCAGTGAGTCGGCCAGAAACTCTGGAAACACCATATATTTT
>TRBV28|few|TRBJ2-6|-
CASSPSKGLAGANVLTF
TGTGCCAGCAGTCCAAGCAAAGGTTTGGCTGGGGCCAACGTCCTGACTTTC
>TRBV5-1|once|TRBJ2-3|TRBD1
CASSGGGQGSTDTQYF
TGCGCCAGCAGCGGGGGGGGACAGGGTAGCACAGATACGCAGTATTTT
>TRBV10-3|few|TRBJ2-7|TRBD1
CAISGQGQNYEQYF
TGTGCCATCAGTGGTCAGGGACAGAACTACGAGCAGTACTTC
>TRBV20-1|-|TRBJ2-5|TRBD2
CSARAAGVRETQYF
TGCAGTGCTAGAGCCGCGGGAGTGCGAGAGACCCAGTACTTC
>TRBV10-3|many|TRBJ2-7|-
CAISESAQVSSYEQYF
TGTGCCATCAGTGAGTCGGCGCAGGTCAGCTCCTACGAGCAGTACTTC
>TRBV29-1|few|TRBJ1-4|-
CSARLRTNEKLFF
TGCAGCGCAAGGCTGAGAACTAATGAAAAACTGTTTTTT
>TRBV5-1|medium-sized|TRBJ2-5|-
CASSLILATQETQYF
TGCGCCAGCAGCTTGATCTTGGCAACTCAAGAGACCCAGTACTTC
>TRBV7-3|-|TRBJ2-1|TRBD2
CASSPNPLGSGGWNEQFF
TGTGCCAGCAGCCCTAACCCGCTTGGTAGCGGGGGCTGGAATGAGCAGTTCTTC
>TRBV3-1|-|TRBJ1-2|-
CASSHSWDDVGYTF
TGTGCCAGCAGCCATTCCTGGGATGACGTTGGCTACACCTTC
>TRBV7-2|many|TRBJ2-1|-
CASSSQPGYEQFF
TGTGCCAGCAGCTCCCAGCCAGGGTATGAGCAGTTCTTC
>TRBV6-6|few|TRBJ2-1|TRBD2
CASSYGGGSGEQFF
TGTGCCAGCAGTTACGGGGGGGGTTCGGGTGAGCAGTTCTTC